Reported below is one TCR beta chain. Its target is unknown. This sample was included in a study of T-cell memory formation after mild COVID-19. The overall study: Clustering of TCRs was largely donor specific.

Study-wide results and caveats: Whereas later expanders leaned CD4+, clones contracting day 15 to 85 showed a balanced CD4/CD8 makeup. The main location of contracting CD4+ clones was CM and EM, and that of contracting CD8+ clones was EMRA. Cross-reactive memory apparently joined, as some responding clones appeared in pre-infection memory.

TCRdb fed the 5' RACE reads into MiXCR, producing one record per CDR3 protein. This sample yields roughly 500,000 distinct CDR3 sequences, of which around 20% are seen a single time; roughly an eighth belongs to the top ten. Trimming removed 2 bases from V and 6 bases from J, with 8 bases in between. The germline gives CDR1 MNHEY, CDR2 SVGEGT. CDR3 length equals 13 residues. This clonotype was obtained from an adult woman who had mild COVID-19 (a few samples of this study predate the infection). Cell type and time point are not known. The sample consisted of PBMCs or a T cell subset sorted from them (not recorded which). V usage is TRBV6-2 or TRBV6-3 and J usage is TRBJ2-1, with D uncertain. The CDR3 bases are TGTGCCAGCAGTTACACGGGTCTCAATGAGCAGTTCTTC. This translates into CASSYTGLNEQFF.